This T cell receptor beta chain comes out of a study of monozygotic twins with cystic fibrosis. The CDR3 totals 12 residues. CDR1 and CDR2 (germline): SGHNT, YYREEE (reference sequence). V dropped 4 bases and J dropped 8; count of bases not matched to a gene: 4. This clone has just a few counts. What it recognizes is unknown. Study-level findings and limits: V usage most resembled the co-twin in 13 of 16 pairs. Clonality was generally low (median around 0.01), higher in the most severe patients.

Assay used: immunoSEQ multiplex PCR; TCRdb lists only in-frame clones, some missing. The repertoire includes around 29,000 clones, around 81% of them detected once, and 0.88% sits in the top ten. The material sequenced was blood. The chain joins TRBV5-4 to TRBJ1-2, with 8 bases that match TRBD1. This clonotype originated in a girl aged 2 to 9 with cystic fibrosis. The CDR3 DNA reads as TGTGCCAGCAGCAGGACAGGGTCCGGCTACACCTTC. This translates into CASSRTGSGYTF.